Each of the 15 T cell receptor beta chains below was sequenced from the same sample in a study of T cell repertoires in cytomegalovirus infection. TCRdb used MiXCR to reprocess the reads, holding one entry per CDR3 protein. There are about 920,000 distinct CDR3 sequences in the sample; roughly 30% occur only once, and roughly 13% lies in the top ten. No antigen is known for these receptors. The specimen comprised cultured CD8+ T cells from PBMCs, sampled from culture after CMV antigen stimulation. The receptors shown here come from a human donor in good health (CMV status not recorded). Some clones in this sample may be carry-over from other donors' samples.

The chain uses TRBV11-3 and TRBJ1-6; a possible D gene is TRBD1 (5 bases). V lost 5 bases, J lost 11 bases, and 13 bases lay in between. The CDR3 runs to 13 residues. From germline, CDR1 is SGHNT and CDR2 YENEEA. The CDR3 DNA is TGTGCCAGCAGCCCTTCGGGGGGTGCACCCCTCCACTTT. Translated: CASSPSGGAPLHF.

Points on this clonotype: One end of the junction is discordant with germline, which a read error may explain. The chain employs TRBV3-1 and TRBJ1-1, with D uncertain. CDR1 is LGHDT and CDR2 is YNNKEL in the germline V gene (reference sequence). The CDR3 extends over 16 amino acids. The DNA of the CDR3 is TGTGCCGGCAGCCAAGATTCCAAAAGGCCCAACACTGAAGCTTTCTTT. It translates to CAGSQDSKRPNTEAFF.

The gene calls are TRBV27 and TRBJ2-7, with 9 bases lining up with TRBD1. With V trimmed by 5 bases and J by 5 bases, 10 bases remained unmatched. The CDR3 has 15 residues. The germline CDR1 and CDR2 sequences are MNHEY and SMNVEV (reference sequence). CDR3 bases: TGTGCCAGCAGTACTATTGGGACAGGGACCCACGAGCAGTACTTC. Protein sequence: CASSTIGTGTHEQYF.

This clonotype was found a few times. CDR3 protein: CASSQETDWDEQYF. The CDR3, as DNA: TGTGCCAGCAGCCAAGAAACGGATTGGGACGAGCAGTACTTC. The rearrangement uses TRBV4-2 and TRBJ2-7; D unclear. V lost 0 bases, J lost 5 bases, and 11 bases lay in between. The germline CDR1 and CDR2 sequences are LGHNA and YNFKEQ. CDR3 length: 14 residues.

This clonotype was seen repeatedly, ten times or more. CDR3 nucleotide sequence: TGTGCCAGCAGCTTGAACAGGGGGCTAGCCAAAAACATTCAGTACTTC. Translated: CASSLNRGLAKNIQYF. The J gene is TRBJ2-4, the V gene TRBV7-2; 9 bases are shared with TRBD1. Germline values: CDR1 SGHTA, CDR2 FQGNSA. V gave up 3 bases and J gave up 0 bases; unmatched junction bases: 3. This CDR3 contains 16 residues.

This clonotype was detected only a few times. V and J are TRBV29-1 and TRBJ1-2; D is unclear. This CDR3 is 17 amino acids long. Trimming took off 4 bases at V and 3 bases at J, with 24 bases between the two ends. From germline, CDR1 is SQVTM and CDR2 ANQGSEA. Here the CDR3 DNA reads TGCAGCGTTGGAAGGGTCGGACGGCCACGATCCGACTATGGCTACACCTTC. Residues: CSVGRVGRPRSDYGYTF.

In this sample, this clonotype turned up many times. The chain employs TRBV27 and TRBJ1-5; D is unclear. V lost 1 base and J lost 6, with 7 bases in between. CDR3 length equals 13 residues. Germline loops: CDR1 MNHEY, CDR2 SMNVEV (reference sequence). CDR3 sequence: CASSLWMGQPQHF. The CDR3 DNA reads as TGTGCCAGCAGTTTATGGATGGGTCAGCCCCAGCATTTT.

This clonotype was found many times. CDR3 coding DNA: TGTGCCAGCAGCATAAACTACGAGCAGTACGTC. Amino acid sequence: CASSINYEQYV. This rearrangement joins TRBV7-8 to TRBJ2-7, with D uncertain. The germline V and J ends were trimmed by 5 bases and 3 bases, with 5 bases remaining between them. There are 11 residues in the CDR3. Germline V CDR1 and CDR2: SGHVS, FQNEAQ.

This clonotype turned up a few times. J is TRBJ1-6 and V is TRBV15; D gene unclear. CDR3 size: 13 residues. The V and J ends lost 1 base and 9 bases respectively, with 7 bases between them. Per germline, CDR1 LNHNV and CDR2 YYDKDF (reference sequence). The DNA for the CDR3 is TGTGCCACCAGCAGAGTTGGGGTTTCACCCCTCCACTTT. It translates to CATSRVGVSPLHF.

To note about this clonotype: Sequence at one end of the junction differs from germline and may be a read error. This rearrangement joins TRBV18 to TRBJ2-1; D is undetermined. Germline assignment: CDR1 KGHSH and CDR2 LQKENI. The CDR3 extends over 18 amino acids. The CDR3 is CVSSPSFRTDNPYNEQFF. DNA for the CDR3: TGTGTCAGCTCACCAAGCTTTCGGACCGACAACCCTTACAATGAGCAGTTCTTC.

This clonotype appeared many times. This chain's CDR3 is CASTQEGRNTIYF. The DNA of the CDR3 is TGTGCCAGCACCCAGGAGGGTAGAAACACCATATATTTT. This chain links TRBV7-2 with TRBJ1-3; D is uncertain. Trimming removed 7 bases from V and 5 bases from J, with 12 bases in between. Germline-derived CDR1 and CDR2 are SGHTA and FQGNSA. The CDR3 runs to 13 residues.

CDR3 nucleotide sequence: TGTGCCAGCAGCCACTGGACAGGGGGCGTGACTGAAGCTTTCTTT. Translated, it gives CASSHWTGGVTEAFF. The chain uses TRBV7-9 and TRBJ1-1; TRBD1 matches 11 bases. The length of the CDR3 is 15 residues. Germline V gene sequence: CDR1 SEHNR, CDR2 FQNEAQ (reference sequence). V was clipped by 5 bases and J by 5 bases; unmatched bases: 7.

This clonotype was found many times. This chain connects TRBV10-3 to TRBJ2-3, with D possibly TRBD1 on 8 matching bases. V was shortened by 1 base and J by 1 base, with 12 bases between the two germline ends. This CDR3 comprises 16 residues. Germline loops: CDR1 ENHRY, CDR2 SYGVKD. The CDR3 DNA sequence: TGTGCCATCAGTGAGTACAGGGGGGGTGGCACAGATACGCAGTATTTT. It is translated as CAISEYRGGGTDTQYF.

In this sample, this clonotype turned up a few times. The chain joins TRBV4-2 to TRBJ2-2; D remains ambiguous. The CDR3 sequence is 15 residues long. CDR1 LGHNA and CDR2 YNFKEQ come from the germline V gene. V gave up 1 base and J gave up 5 bases, with 11 bases separating them. The CDR3 loop is CASSQGEGRTGELFF. The CDR3, as DNA: TGTGCCAGCAGCCAAGGTGAAGGGCGTACCGGGGAGCTGTTTTTT.

This clonotype was detected many times. The chain links TRBV4-1 to TRBJ2-7; TRBD1 matches at 7 bases. Germline-derived CDR1 and CDR2 are MGHRA and YSYEKL. V was pared by 3 bases and J by 2 bases, with 7 bases of the junction left unmatched. The CDR3 is made up of 15 amino acids. Here the CDR3 DNA reads TGCGCCAGCAGCCATACAGGGGTACAGACCTACGAGCAGTACTTC. It translates to CASSHTGVQTYEQYF.